This is a list of T cell receptor beta chains from one sample in a study of siplizumab effects on memory and regulatory T cells. Produced via immunoSEQ multiplex PCR; TCRdb's table is partial and in-frame only. The sample lists over 60,000 clones; roughly 89% were seen once. Sequences were obtained from CD8+ T cells sorted from blood. These receptor sequences come from a human donor in good health. CDR3s include the opening cysteine and the closing phenylalanine or tryptophan. A D gene is named only where the DNA matches it firmly. The size field is filled for only some rows; it gives once, few, many or a size class.

>TRBV30|-|TRBJ1-5|few
CAWSGGMGNQPQHF
TGTGCCTGGAGTGGGGGAATGGGCAATCAGCCCCAGCATTTT
>TRBV7-9|-|TRBJ1-2|-
CASSLTSNGYTF
TGTGCCAGCAGCTTAACGAGTAATGGCTACACCTTC
>TRBV6-5|TRBD1|TRBJ2-1|once
CASSFTGANEQFF
TGTGCCAGCAGTTTCACAGGGGCCAATGAGCAGTTCTTC
>TRBV18|-|TRBJ1-1|-
CASSPPGVGHHTEAFF
TGTGCCAGCTCACCCCCTGGGGTGGGGCATCACACTGAAGCTTTCTTT
>TRBV4-1|-|TRBJ2-7|once
CASSQWGGGGYEQYF
TGCGCCAGCAGCCAATGGGGAGGGGGAGGGTACGAGCAGTACTTC
>TRBV15|-|TRBJ1-6|once
CATSRVTADSPLHF
TGTGCCACCAGCAGAGTGACCGCTGATTCACCCCTCCACTTT
>TRBV27|TRBD1|TRBJ1-2|once
CASSPRGAYGYTF
TGTGCCAGCAGTCCCAGGGGGGCCTATGGCTACACCTTC
>TRBV6-6|-|TRBJ1-2|-
CASSYSTGLGGYTF
TGTGCCAGCAGTTACTCGACGGGGTTGGGCGGCTACACCTTC
>TRBV5-1|TRBD1|TRBJ1-1|-
CASSLDMGQGAVGTEAFF
TGCGCCAGCAGCCTGGACATGGGACAGGGGGCTGTCGGCACTGAAGCTTTCTTT
>TRBV19|TRBD1|TRBJ1-5|few
CASSIGQGMGNQPQHF
TGTGCCAGTAGTATCGGACAGGGGATGGGCAATCAGCCCCAGCATTTT
>TRBV7-6|-|TRBJ1-4|-
CASEKGEKLFF
TGTGCCAGCGAAAAGGGCGAAAAACTGTTTTTT
>TRBV27|-|TRBJ1-6|-
CASWDFANSPLHF
TGTGCCAGTTGGGACTTCGCAAATTCACCCCTCCACTTT
>TRBV4-1|-|TRBJ2-2|once
CASSQVLPTNTGELFF
TGCGCCAGCAGCCAAGTACTTCCTACGAACACCGGGGAGCTGTTTTTT